Each of the 10 T cell receptor beta chains below was sequenced from the same sample in a study of T cells in Graves' hyperthyroidism and ophthalmopathy (dated by TCRdb to the late 2010s). Receptor libraries were prepared by multiplex PCR. Sequencing was carried out with an Illumina HiSeq 2000. TCR beta CDR3 regions were amplified from RNA transcripts. The TCR CDR3 was subjected to a first round of RT-PCR using the HTBI primer set and the Qiagen OneStep RT-PCR kit. TCRdb cleaned the public reads at Q25 with fastp, built clones with MiXCR and kept in-frame beta chains. Identical CDR3 proteins give one entry, which carries the most common genes and DNA. Counted in this sample were 600,000 or so distinct CDR3 sequences; 15% to 20% of them appeared once. Of the sample, 3% to 4% falls within the top ten clones. Sample: blood. The receptors originated from a woman under 40 with Graves' hyperthyroidism.

This chain joins TRBV7-2 and TRBJ2-3; 8 bases align to TRBD1. The trim removed 3 bases at V and 2 bases at J, leaving 13 bases unmatched. CDR1 and CDR2 from the germline V gene are SGHTA and FQGNSA. The CDR3 consists of 18 residues. CDR3 protein: CASSFAPLGQAFTDTQYF. DNA of the CDR3: TGTGCCAGCAGCTTCGCTCCCTTGGGACAGGCGTTCACAGATACGCAGTATTTT.

This clonotype appeared many times. The gene calls are TRBV7-2 and TRBJ2-7; D is undetermined. The CDR3 sequence is 13 residues long. Trimming removed 4 bases from V and 6 bases from J, with 13 bases in between. Germline V gene sequence: CDR1 SGHTA, CDR2 FQGNSA. CDR3 in amino acids: CASSSSTWGEQYF. CDR3 coding DNA: TGTGCCAGCAGCTCGTCTACATGGGGCGAGCAGTACTTC.

This clonotype was observed at least ten times. V gene TRBV5-1 combines with J gene TRBJ2-1; 10 bases agree with TRBD2. Trimming removed 4 bases from V and 7 bases from J; junction bases left unmatched: 8. There are 15 residues in the CDR3. Germline V gives CDR1 SGHRS, CDR2 YFSETQ. CDR3 DNA: TGCGCCAGCAGCGTAAGACTAGCGGGCTTAAATGAGCAGTTCTTC. The encoded protein is CASSVRLAGLNEQFF.

The chain recombines TRBV20-1 with TRBJ2-3; D remains unclear. This CDR3 spans 13 amino acids. V lost 0 bases, J lost 5 bases, and 9 bases lay in between. Germline V lookup: CDR1 DFQATT, CDR2 SNEGSKA (reference sequence). Written as DNA, the CDR3 is TGCAGTGCTAGAGATGAGACGGGAGATACGCAGTATTTT. Translation: CSARDETGDTQYF.

Remarks on this clonotype: The junction departs from germline at one end; a sequencing error may be responsible. J is TRBJ2-5 and V is TRBV9; 7 nucleotides agree with TRBD1. From germline, CDR1 is SGDLS and CDR2 YYNGEE. The length of the CDR3 is 14 residues. The CDR3 reads CASSQDRVGETHYF. The CDR3 nucleotides are TGCGCCAGCAGCCAAGACAGGGTCGGAGAGACCCATTACTTC.

This clonotype was counted ten times or more. The junction differs from germline at one of its ends, possibly a read error. The rearrangement joins TRBV12-3 or TRBV12-4 to TRBJ1-5, with D possibly being TRBD1 (6 bases). This CDR3 is built from 14 residues. In DNA form, the CDR3 reads TGTGCCACCAGTGGGTTCGGGGGCTTATGGCCCCAGCATTTT. This encodes CATSGFGGLWPQHF.

This clonotype was seen many times. The chain joins TRBV11-1 to TRBJ1-1; unclear D gene. Germline V CDR1 and CDR2: SGHAT, FQDESV (reference sequence). V lost 1 base, J lost 4 bases, and 10 bases lay in between. This CDR3 comprises 14 residues. The CDR3 protein is CASSLGGGFTEAFF. CDR3 nucleotide sequence: TGTGCCAGCAGCTTAGGAGGTGGGTTCACTGAAGCTTTCTTT.

This clonotype was seen a handful of times. The chain uses TRBV2 and TRBJ2-1, with D tentatively TRBD2 (5 bases). V lost 6 bases to trimming and J lost 6 bases, with 12 bases between them. The CDR3 runs to 13 residues. CDR1 is SNHLY, CDR2 FYNNEI, per germline. CDR3 in amino acids: CASREERGNEQFF. The DNA of the CDR3 is TGTGCCAGCAGGGAGGAGAGAGGCAATGAGCAGTTCTTC.

The chain has TRBV5-6 and TRBJ2-5; D gene uncertain. The CDR3 has 13 residues. Between the trimmed V and J ends, which lost 4 bases and 0 bases, there was a span of 7 bases. Germline CDR1 is SGHDT and CDR2 is YYEEEE. CDR3 protein: CASSPFNQETQYF. For the CDR3, the DNA is TGTGCCAGCAGCCCCTTCAACCAAGAGACCCAGTACTTC.

This chain uses TRBV7-2 with TRBJ2-3, with D hard to call. Germline CDR1 SGHTA, CDR2 FQGNSA. The CDR3 consists of 13 residues. V was shortened by 2 bases and J by 5 bases, with 8 bases between the two germline ends. CDR3 sequence (DNA): TGTGCCAGCAGCTTAAAATCACAAGATACGCAGTATTTT. It is translated as CASSLKSQDTQYF.